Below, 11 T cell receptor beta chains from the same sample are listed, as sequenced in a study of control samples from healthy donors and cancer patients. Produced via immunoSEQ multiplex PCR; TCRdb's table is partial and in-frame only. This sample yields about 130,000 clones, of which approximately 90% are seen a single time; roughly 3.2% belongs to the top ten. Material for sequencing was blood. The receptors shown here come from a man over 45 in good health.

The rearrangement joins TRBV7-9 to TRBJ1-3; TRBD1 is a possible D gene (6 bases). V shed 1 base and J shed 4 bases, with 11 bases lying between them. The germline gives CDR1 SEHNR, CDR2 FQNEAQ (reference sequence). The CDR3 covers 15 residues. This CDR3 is CASSLGGGKGNTIYF. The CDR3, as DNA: TGTGCCAGCAGCTTAGGAGGGGGGAAAGGAAACACCATATATTTT.

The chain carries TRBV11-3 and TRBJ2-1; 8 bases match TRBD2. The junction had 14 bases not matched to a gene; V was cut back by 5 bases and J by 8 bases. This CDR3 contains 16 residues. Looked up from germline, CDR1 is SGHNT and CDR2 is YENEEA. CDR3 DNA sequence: TGTGCCAGCAGCCCTCACCGGGGGGGCCCAGAAGATGAGCAGTTCTTC. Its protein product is CASSPHRGGPEDEQFF. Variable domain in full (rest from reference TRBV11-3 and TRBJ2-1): EAGVVQSPRYKIIEKKQPVAFWCNPISGHNTLYWYLQNLGQGPELLIRYENEEAVDDSQLPKDRFSAERLKGVDSTLKIQPAELGDSAVYLCASSPHRGGPEDEQFFGPGTRLTVL.

The CDR3: CATSDLHGGVTGELFF. The DNA for the CDR3 is TGTGCCACCAGTGATTTGCACGGGGGCGTCACCGGGGAGCTGTTTTTT. The rearrangement joins TRBV24-1 to TRBJ2-2; either TRBD1 or TRBD2 may fit D (6 bases each). Germline values: CDR1 KGHDR, CDR2 SFDVKD. The CDR3 length is 16 residues. Trimming removed 0 bases from V and 4 bases from J, with 11 bases in between.

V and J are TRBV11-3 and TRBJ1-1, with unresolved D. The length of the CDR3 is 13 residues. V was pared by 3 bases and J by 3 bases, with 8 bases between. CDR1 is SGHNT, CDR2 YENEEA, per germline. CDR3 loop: CASSFLFDTEAFF. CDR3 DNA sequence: TGTGCCAGCAGCTTTTTGTTTGACACTGAAGCTTTCTTT.

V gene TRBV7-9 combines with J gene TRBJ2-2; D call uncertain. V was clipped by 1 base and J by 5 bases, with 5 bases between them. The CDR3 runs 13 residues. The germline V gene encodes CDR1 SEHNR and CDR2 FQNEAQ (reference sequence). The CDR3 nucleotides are TGTGCCAGCAGCTTAGTGCCGACCGGGGAGCTGTTTTTT. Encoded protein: CASSLVPTGELFF.

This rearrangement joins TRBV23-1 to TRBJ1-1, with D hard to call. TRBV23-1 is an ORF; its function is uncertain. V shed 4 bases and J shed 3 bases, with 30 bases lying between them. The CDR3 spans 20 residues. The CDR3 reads CASSLPGPKPDTLGDTEAFF. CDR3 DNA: TGCGCCAGCAGTCTCCCGGGTCCTAAACCGGATACCCTTGGGGACACTGAAGCTTTCTTT.

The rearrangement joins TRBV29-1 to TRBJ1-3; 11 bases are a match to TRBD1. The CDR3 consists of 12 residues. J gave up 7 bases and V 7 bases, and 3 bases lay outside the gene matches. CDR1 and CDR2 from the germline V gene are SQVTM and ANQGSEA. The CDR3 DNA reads TGCAGCGCTCGGACAGGGGGCAACACCATATATTTT. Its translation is CSARTGGNTIYF. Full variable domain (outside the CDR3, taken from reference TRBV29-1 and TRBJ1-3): SAVISQKPSRDICQRGTSLTIQCQVDSQVTMMFWYRQQPGQSLTLIATANQGSEATYESGFVIDKFPISRPNLTFSTLTVSNMSPEDSSIYLCSARTGGNTIYFGEGSWLTVV.

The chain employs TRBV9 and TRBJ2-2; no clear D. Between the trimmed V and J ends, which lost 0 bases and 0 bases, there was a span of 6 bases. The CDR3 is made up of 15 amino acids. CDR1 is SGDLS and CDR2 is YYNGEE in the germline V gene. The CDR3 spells CASSVAVTNTGELFF. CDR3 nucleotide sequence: TGTGCCAGCAGCGTAGCCGTAACGAACACCGGGGAGCTGTTTTTT.

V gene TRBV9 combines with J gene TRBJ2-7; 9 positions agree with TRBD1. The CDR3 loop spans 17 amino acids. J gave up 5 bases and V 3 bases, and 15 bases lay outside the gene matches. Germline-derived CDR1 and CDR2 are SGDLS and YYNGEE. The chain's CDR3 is CASSAGTGSLKVHEQYF. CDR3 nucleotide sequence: TGTGCCAGCAGCGCCGGGACAGGGTCCCTGAAGGTACACGAGCAGTACTTC.

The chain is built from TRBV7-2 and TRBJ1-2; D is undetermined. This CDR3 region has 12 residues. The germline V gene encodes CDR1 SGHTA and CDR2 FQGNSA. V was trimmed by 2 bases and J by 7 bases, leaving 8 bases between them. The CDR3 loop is CASSLMWGGYTF. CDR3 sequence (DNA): TGTGCCAGCAGCTTAATGTGGGGTGGCTACACCTTC.

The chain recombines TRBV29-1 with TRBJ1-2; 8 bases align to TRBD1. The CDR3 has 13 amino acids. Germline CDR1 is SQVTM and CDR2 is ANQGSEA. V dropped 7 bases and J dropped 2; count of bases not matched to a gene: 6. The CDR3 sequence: CSARTGTNYGYTF. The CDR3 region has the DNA TGCAGCGCCCGGACAGGGACAAACTATGGCTACACCTTC. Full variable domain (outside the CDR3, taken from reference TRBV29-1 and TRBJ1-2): SAVISQKPSRDICQRGTSLTIQCQVDSQVTMMFWYRQQPGQSLTLIATANQGSEATYESGFVIDKFPISRPNLTFSTLTVSNMSPEDSSIYLCSARTGTNYGYTFGSGTRLTVV.